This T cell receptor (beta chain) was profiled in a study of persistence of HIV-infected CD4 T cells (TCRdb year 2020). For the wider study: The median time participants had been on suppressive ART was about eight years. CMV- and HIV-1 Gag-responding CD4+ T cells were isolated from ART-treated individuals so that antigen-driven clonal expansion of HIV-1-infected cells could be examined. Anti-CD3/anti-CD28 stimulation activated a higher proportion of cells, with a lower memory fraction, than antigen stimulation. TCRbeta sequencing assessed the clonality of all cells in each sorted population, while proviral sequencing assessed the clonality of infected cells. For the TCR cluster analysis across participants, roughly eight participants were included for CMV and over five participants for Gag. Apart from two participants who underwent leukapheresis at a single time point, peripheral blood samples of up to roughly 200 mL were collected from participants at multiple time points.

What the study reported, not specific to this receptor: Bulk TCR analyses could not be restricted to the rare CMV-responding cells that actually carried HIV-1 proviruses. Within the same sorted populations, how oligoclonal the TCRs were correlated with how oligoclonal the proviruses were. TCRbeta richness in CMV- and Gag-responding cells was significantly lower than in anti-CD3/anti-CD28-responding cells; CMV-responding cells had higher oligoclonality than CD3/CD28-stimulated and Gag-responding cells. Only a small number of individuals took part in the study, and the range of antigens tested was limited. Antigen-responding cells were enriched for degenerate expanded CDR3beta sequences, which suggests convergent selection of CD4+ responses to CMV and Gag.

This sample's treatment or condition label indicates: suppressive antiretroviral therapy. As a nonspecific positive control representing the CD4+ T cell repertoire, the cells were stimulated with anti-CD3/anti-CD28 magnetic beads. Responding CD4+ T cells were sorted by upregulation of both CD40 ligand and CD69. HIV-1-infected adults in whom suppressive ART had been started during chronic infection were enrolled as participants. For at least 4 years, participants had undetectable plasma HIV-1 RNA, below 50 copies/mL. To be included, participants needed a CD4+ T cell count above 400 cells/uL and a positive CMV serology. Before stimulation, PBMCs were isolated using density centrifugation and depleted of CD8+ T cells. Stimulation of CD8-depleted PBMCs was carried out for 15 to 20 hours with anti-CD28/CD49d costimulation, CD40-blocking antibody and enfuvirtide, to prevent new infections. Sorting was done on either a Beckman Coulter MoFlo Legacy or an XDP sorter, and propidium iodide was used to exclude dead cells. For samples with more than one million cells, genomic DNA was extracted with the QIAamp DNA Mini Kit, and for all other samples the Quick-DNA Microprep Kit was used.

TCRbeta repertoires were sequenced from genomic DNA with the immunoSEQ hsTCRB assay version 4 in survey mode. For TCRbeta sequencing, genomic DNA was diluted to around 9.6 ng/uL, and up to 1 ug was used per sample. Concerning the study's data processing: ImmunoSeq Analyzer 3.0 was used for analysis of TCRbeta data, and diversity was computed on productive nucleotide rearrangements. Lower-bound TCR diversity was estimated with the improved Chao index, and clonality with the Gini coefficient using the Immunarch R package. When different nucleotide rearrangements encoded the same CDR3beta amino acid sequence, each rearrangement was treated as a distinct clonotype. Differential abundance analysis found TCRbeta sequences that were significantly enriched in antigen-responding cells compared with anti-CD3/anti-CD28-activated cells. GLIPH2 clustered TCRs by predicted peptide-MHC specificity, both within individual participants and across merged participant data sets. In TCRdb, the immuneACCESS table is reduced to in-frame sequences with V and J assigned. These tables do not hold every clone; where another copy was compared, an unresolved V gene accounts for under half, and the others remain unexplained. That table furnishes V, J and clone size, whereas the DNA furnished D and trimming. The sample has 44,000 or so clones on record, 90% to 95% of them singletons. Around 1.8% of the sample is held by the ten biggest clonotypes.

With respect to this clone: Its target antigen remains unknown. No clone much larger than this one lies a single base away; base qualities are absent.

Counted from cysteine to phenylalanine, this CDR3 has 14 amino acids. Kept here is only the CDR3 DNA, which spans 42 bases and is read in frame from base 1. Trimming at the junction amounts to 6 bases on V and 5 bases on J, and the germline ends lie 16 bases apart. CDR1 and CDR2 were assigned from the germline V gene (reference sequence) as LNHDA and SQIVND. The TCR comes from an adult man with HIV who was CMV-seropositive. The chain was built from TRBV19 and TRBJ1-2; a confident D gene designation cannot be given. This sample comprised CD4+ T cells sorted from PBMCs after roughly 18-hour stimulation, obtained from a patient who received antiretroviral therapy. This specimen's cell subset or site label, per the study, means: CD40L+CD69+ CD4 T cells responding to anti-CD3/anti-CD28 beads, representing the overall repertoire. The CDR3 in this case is CASSNQDGLYGYTF. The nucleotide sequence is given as TGTGCCAGTAGCAACCAGGACGGCCTATATGGCTACACCTTC.